The 24 T cell receptor beta chains reported below all come from one sample, sequenced in a study of siplizumab effects on memory and regulatory T cells. The data were produced by immunoSEQ multiplex PCR, yet TCRdb's version contains in-frame clones alone and is incomplete. The data hold approximately 46,000 clones, with more than 85% observed a single time. Sequencing input: CD8+ T cells sorted from blood. These receptors originate from a human donor in good health.

This chain connects TRBV28 to TRBJ1-1; 8 bases are shared with TRBD1. CDR3 length: 17 amino acids. V shed 7 bases and J 3 bases; nucleotides not matched to a gene: 16. The germline V gene has CDR1 MDHEN and CDR2 SYDVKM. The CDR3 protein is CASIVSKWTGWDTEAFF. CDR3 coding DNA: TGTGCCAGCATCGTCAGCAAGTGGACAGGGTGGGACACTGAAGCTTTCTTT. Combining the CDR3 with reference TRBV28 and TRBJ1-1 gives the whole variable domain DVKVTQSSRYLVKRTGEKVFLECVQDMDHENMFWYRQDPGLGLRLIYFSYDVKMKEKGDIPEGYSVSREKKERFSLILESASTNQTSMYLCASIVSKWTGWDTEAFFGQGTRLTVV.

This clone was seen once. J is TRBJ1-1 and V is TRBV7-8; tentatively, D is TRBD1 (5 bases). V shed 4 bases and J shed 8 bases, with 20 bases lying between them. Germline values: CDR1 SGHVS, CDR2 FQNEAQ. This CDR3 region has 15 residues. CDR3 protein: CASSWGWQDQREAFF. Written as DNA, the CDR3 is TGTGCCAGCAGCTGGGGGTGGCAGGACCAACGAGAAGCTTTCTTT.

The V call is TRBV29-1, the J call TRBJ2-3, with 8 bases that match TRBD1. V trimming: 5 bases; J trimming: 2 bases; junction bases outside the gene matches: 6. Germline V gives CDR1 SQVTM, CDR2 ANQGSEA. The CDR3 contains 14 residues. The CDR3 here is CSVRQGTHTDTQYF. CDR3 in DNA: TGCAGCGTTCGACAGGGGACTCACACAGATACGCAGTATTTT.

The V call is TRBV7-3, the J call TRBJ2-7; 7 bases agree with TRBD1. Germline assignment: CDR1 SGHTA and CDR2 FQGTGA. Trimming at V came to 5 bases and at J to 5 bases, leaving 12 bases not matched to a gene. This CDR3 has 15 residues. CDR3 sequence: CASSLRQGLVHEQYF. The CDR3 coding sequence is TGTGCCAGCAGCCTCAGACAGGGCCTGGTTCACGAGCAGTACTTC.

This chain links TRBV6-5 with TRBJ1-5; D is uncertain. Germline V lookup: CDR1 MNHEY, CDR2 SVGAGI. This CDR3 comprises 15 residues. V was cut by 5 bases and J by 3 bases, with 14 bases left in between. CDR3 loop: CASSPEGYANQPQHF. The DNA for the CDR3 is TGTGCCAGCAGTCCGGAGGGATATGCCAATCAGCCCCAGCATTTT.

V is TRBV4-1 and J is TRBJ1-5; D is unclear. V shed 5 bases and J shed 4 bases, with 9 bases lying between them. Germline V lookup: CDR1 MGHRA, CDR2 YSYEKL. This CDR3 has 13 amino acids. The CDR3 sequence is CASSWTDNQPQHF. The CDR3 DNA reads TGCGCCAGCAGCTGGACGGATAATCAGCCCCAGCATTTT.

The rearrangement uses TRBV30 and TRBJ1-4; no definite D call. The CDR3 has 13 amino acids. V lost 0 bases and J 5 bases, leaving 7 bases between the germline ends. From germline, CDR1 is GTSNPN and CDR2 SVGIG (reference sequence). This CDR3 reads CAWSVALNEKLFF. The DNA for the CDR3 is TGTGCCTGGAGTGTAGCCTTGAATGAAAAACTGTTTTTT.

The chain has TRBV4-1 and TRBJ2-5; D tentatively reads TRBD1 or TRBD2 (7 bases each). The germline V gene encodes CDR1 MGHRA and CDR2 YSYEKL. There are 15 residues in the CDR3. Between the trimmed V and J ends, which lost 3 bases and 4 bases, there was a span of 15 bases. The CDR3 loop is CASSHQDREGETQYF. The CDR3 DNA reads TGCGCCAGCAGCCACCAAGACAGGGAGGGAGAGACCCAGTACTTC.

The chain links TRBV4-1 to TRBJ2-1, with a possible D match to TRBD2 (5 bases). Per the germline V gene, CDR1 is MGHRA and CDR2 is YSYEKL. The CDR3 extends over 16 amino acids. The V and J ends lost 1 base and 5 bases respectively, with 15 bases between them. CDR3 sequence (DNA): TGCGCCAGCAGCCAAGCAGAGCGGACTCAGGACAATGAGCAGTTCTTC. It translates to CASSQAERTQDNEQFF.

The chain combines TRBV7-9 with TRBJ1-2; TRBD1 agrees at 8 bases. After removal of 5 bases from V and 6 bases from J, the junction contained 5 bases not matched to a gene. The CDR3 runs to 13 residues. Germline V gene data show CDR1 as SEHNR and CDR2 as FQNEAQ (reference sequence). CDR3 loop: CASSPDRGHGYTF. CDR3 coding DNA: TGTGCCAGCAGCCCAGACAGGGGTCATGGCTACACCTTC. The whole variable domain, filled in from reference TRBV7-9 and TRBJ1-2, reads DTGVSQNPRHKITKRGQNVTFRCDPISEHNRLYWYRQTLGQGPEFLTYFQNEAQLEKSRLLSDRFSAERPKGSFSTLEIQRTEQGDSAMYLCASSPDRGHGYTFGSGTRLTVV.

This chain connects TRBV30 to TRBJ1-1, with 7 bases identical to TRBD1. This CDR3 contains 14 residues. Germline loops: CDR1 GTSNPN, CDR2 SVGIG (reference sequence). The ends lost 0 bases at V and 11 bases at J; junction bases unmatched: 12. CDR3 bases: TGTGCCTGGAGTGTCTGGACAGGCGATGTTTCGGCTTTCTTT. Residues: CAWSVWTGDVSAFF.

This clone has more than one count but fewer than ten. The rearrangement links TRBV28 to TRBJ2-7; TRBD1 matches 10 bases. CDR1 and CDR2 (germline): MDHEN, SYDVKM. This CDR3 spans 15 amino acids. Trimming took 4 bases from V and 0 from J; bases not matched to a gene: 3. CDR3 nucleotide sequence: TGTGCCAGCAGTTCCGGGACAGGGGACTCCTACGAGCAGTACTTC. It is translated as CASSSGTGDSYEQYF.

This clone showed up just a few times. This chain links TRBV7-9 with TRBJ1-4; D possibly corresponds to TRBD1 (6 bases). The V gene's germline CDR1 is SEHNR and CDR2 FQNEAQ (reference sequence). The CDR3 is 15 residues long. V was trimmed by 5 bases and J by 6 bases, leaving 16 bases between them. The CDR3 region is CASSQTARGDEKLFF. CDR3 DNA: TGTGCCAGCAGCCAAACCGCGAGGGGGGATGAAAAACTGTTTTTT.

This chain uses TRBV9 with TRBJ2-7; no definite D call. V shed 4 bases and J shed 4 bases, with 18 bases lying between them. The CDR3 runs to 15 residues. The germline V gene encodes CDR1 SGDLS and CDR2 YYNGEE. CDR3 protein: CASSPTPGSLYEQYF. CDR3 bases: TGTGCCAGCAGCCCCACCCCGGGCAGTTTATACGAGCAGTACTTC.

V and J are TRBV6-5 and TRBJ2-2, with 8 bases lining up with TRBD1. The CDR3 covers 15 residues. J gave up 7 bases and V 7 bases, and 11 bases lay outside the gene matches. Germline V gives CDR1 MNHEY, CDR2 SVGAGI. CDR3 DNA: TGTGCCAGCACTCTTGGACAGGGATTCATCGGGGAGCTGTTTTTT. This sequence encodes CASTLGQGFIGELFF.

Concerning this clone: Other nucleotide sequences from this sample produce the same CDR3. The chain uses TRBV27 and TRBJ2-7, with D possibly matching TRBD1 (5 bases). CDR1 and CDR2 (germline): MNHEY, SMNVEV (reference sequence). The CDR3 is made up of 13 amino acids. V was trimmed by 3 bases and J by 2 bases, leaving 8 bases between them. The CDR3 spells CASSFGAAYEQYF. CDR3 nucleotide sequence: TGTGCCAGCAGTTTTGGGGCAGCCTACGAGCAGTACTTC.

The V call is TRBV25-1, the J call TRBJ2-1; D is possibly TRBD2 (5 bases). Germline V lookup: CDR1 MGHDK, CDR2 SYGVNS. The V gene lost 7 bases and the J gene lost 0 bases, with 7 bases spanning the gap. This CDR3 comprises 13 residues. The CDR3 reads CASTRGSYNEQFF. CDR3 nucleotide sequence: TGTGCCAGCACCCGGGGCTCCTACAATGAGCAGTTCTTC. Filled out from reference TRBV25-1 and TRBJ2-1, the complete variable domain reads EADIYQTPRYLVIGTGKKITLECSQTMGHDKMYWYQQDPGMELHLIHYSYGVNSTEKGDLSSESTVSRIRTEHFPLTLESARPSHTSQYLCASTRGSYNEQFFGPGTRLTVL.

The gene calls are TRBV28 and TRBJ1-4; TRBD2 matches at 7 bases. Judging by the DNA end, TRBJ2-2 fits better; the J call may be wrong. CDR1 and CDR2 (germline): MDHEN, SYDVKM. The CDR3 is made up of 12 amino acids. The CDR3 spells CASSLGGRELFF. The CDR3 DNA follows: TGTGCCAGCAGTTTGGGGGGGAGGGAGCTGTTTTTT.

J is TRBJ1-1 and V is TRBV9; D call uncertain. Trimming removed 3 bases from V and 0 bases from J, with 12 bases in between. This CDR3 contains 15 residues. The V gene's germline CDR1 is SGDLS and CDR2 YYNGEE. CDR3 nucleotide sequence: TGTGCCAGCAGCGGCCCGGGCTCACTGAACACTGAAGCTTTCTTT. Protein: CASSGPGSLNTEAFF.

This CDR3 is CASSLAVSTEAFF. The CDR3 coding sequence is TGTGCCAGCAGCTTAGCAGTCAGCACTGAAGCTTTCTTT. The chain uses TRBV7-7 and TRBJ1-1; D ambiguous. CDR3 length: 13 residues. Germline V CDR1 and CDR2: SSHAT, FNYEAQ (reference sequence). The V and J ends lost 0 bases and 4 bases respectively, with 6 bases between them.

The chain combines TRBV19 with TRBJ1-5; perhaps TRBD1 as D (5 bases). The length of the CDR3 is 16 residues. V lost 2 bases and J 5 bases, leaving 16 bases between the germline ends. The germline V gene encodes CDR1 LNHDA and CDR2 SQIVND (reference sequence). Here the CDR3 reads CASSISLVGAHQPQHF. DNA of the CDR3: TGTGCCAGTAGTATATCTTTAGTAGGGGCCCATCAGCCCCAGCATTTT.

The chain carries TRBV2 and TRBJ2-3; D is perhaps TRBD1 (6 bases). Deletions cut 9 bases from V and 4 bases from J, with 14 bases between. This CDR3 has 13 amino acids. Germline CDR1 SNHLY, CDR2 FYNNEI. For the CDR3, the DNA is TGTGCCAGACAATTACAGGGACCAGATACGCAGTATTTT. Translation: CARQLQGPDTQYF.

The V call is TRBV19, the J call TRBJ2-2; 10 nucleotides agree with TRBD1. Looked up from germline, CDR1 is LNHDA and CDR2 is SQIVND (reference sequence). The CDR3 sequence is 15 residues long. V lost 5 bases to trimming and J lost 7 bases; unmatched junction nucleotides: 7. DNA for the CDR3: TGTGCCAGTAGTCCTACGGGACAGGGGTTCGGGGAGCTGTTTTTT. The encoded protein is CASSPTGQGFGELFF.

The count of this clone is one. The chain employs TRBV7-9 and TRBJ2-5; 7 bases line up with TRBD2. Unmatched junction bases numbered 10, after V lost 4 bases and J lost 2 bases. Germline V gene sequence: CDR1 SEHNR, CDR2 FQNEAQ (reference sequence). This CDR3 spans 16 amino acids. The CDR3, as DNA: TGTGCCAGCAGCTCCTTTAGCGGGCCCTTACAAGAGACCCAGTACTTC. This gives the protein CASSSFSGPLQETQYF.